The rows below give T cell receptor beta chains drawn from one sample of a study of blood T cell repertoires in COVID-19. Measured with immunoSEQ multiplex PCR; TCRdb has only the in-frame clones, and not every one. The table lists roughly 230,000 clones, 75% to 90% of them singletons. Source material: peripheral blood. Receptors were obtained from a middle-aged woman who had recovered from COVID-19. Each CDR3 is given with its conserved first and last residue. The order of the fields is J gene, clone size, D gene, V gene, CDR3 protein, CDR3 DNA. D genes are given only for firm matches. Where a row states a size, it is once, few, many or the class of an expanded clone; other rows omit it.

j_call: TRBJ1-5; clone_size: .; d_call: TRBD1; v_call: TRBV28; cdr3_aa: CASRGLDRVQPQHF; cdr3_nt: TGTGCCAGCAGGGGACTCGACAGGGTTCAGCCCCAGCATTTT
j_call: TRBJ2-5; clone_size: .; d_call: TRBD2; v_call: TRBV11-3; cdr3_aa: CASSPSGEGWETQYF; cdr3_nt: TGTGCCAGCAGCCCAAGTGGGGAGGGCTGGGAGACCCAGTACTTC
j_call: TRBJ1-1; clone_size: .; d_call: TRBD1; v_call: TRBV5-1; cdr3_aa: CASSRTGNTEAFF; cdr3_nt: TGCGCCAGCAGCAGGACAGGGAACACTGAAGCTTTCTTT
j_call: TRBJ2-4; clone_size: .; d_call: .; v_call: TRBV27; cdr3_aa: CASSFLPRGAKNIQYF; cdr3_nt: TGTGCCAGCAGTTTTCTTCCACGGGGAGCCAAAAACATTCAGTACTTC
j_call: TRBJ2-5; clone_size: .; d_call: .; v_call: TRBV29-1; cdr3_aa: CSVEGGSRGTQYF; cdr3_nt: TGCAGCGTAGAAGGCGGCAGCCGGGGAACCCAGTACTTC
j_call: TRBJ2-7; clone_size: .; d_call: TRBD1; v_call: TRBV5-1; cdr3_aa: CASSTGQSYEQYF; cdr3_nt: TGCGCCAGCAGTACGGGACAGTCCTACGAGCAGTACTTC
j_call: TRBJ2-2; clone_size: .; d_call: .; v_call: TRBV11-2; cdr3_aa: CASSLVGAGELFF; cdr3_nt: TGTGCCAGCAGCTTAGTCGGGGCCGGGGAGCTGTTTTTT
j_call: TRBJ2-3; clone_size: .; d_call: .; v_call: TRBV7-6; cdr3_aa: CASSRGTASTDTQYF; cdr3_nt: TGTGCCAGCAGTCGGGGAACCGCTAGCACAGATACGCAGTATTTT
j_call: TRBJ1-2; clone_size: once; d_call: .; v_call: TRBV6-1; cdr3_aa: CASSEGDWAYGYTF; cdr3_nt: TGTGCCAGCAGTGAAGGGGACTGGGCCTATGGCTACACCTTC
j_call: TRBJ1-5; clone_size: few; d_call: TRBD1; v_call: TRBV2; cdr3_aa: CASSEGTGNQPQHF; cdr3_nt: TGTGCCAGCAGCGAAGGGACAGGCAATCAGCCCCAGCATTTT
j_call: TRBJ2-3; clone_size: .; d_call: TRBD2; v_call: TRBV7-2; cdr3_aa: CASSLRREEVTQYF; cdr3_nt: TGTGCCAGCAGCTTACGGCGGGAGGAGGTTACGCAGTATTTT
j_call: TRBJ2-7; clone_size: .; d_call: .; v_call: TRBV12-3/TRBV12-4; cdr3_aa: CASSPGSLVEQYF; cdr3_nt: TGTGCCAGCAGCCCAGGGTCGCTGGTCGAGCAGTACTTC
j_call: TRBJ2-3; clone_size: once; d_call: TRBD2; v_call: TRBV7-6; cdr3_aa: CASSSTSGGPDTQYF; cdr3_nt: TGTGCCAGCAGCTCCACTAGCGGGGGGCCGGATACGCAGTATTTT
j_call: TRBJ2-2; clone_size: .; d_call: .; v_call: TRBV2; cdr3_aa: CASSEVRGGTGELFF; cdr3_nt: TGTGCCAGCAGTGAAGTAAGGGGGGGAACCGGGGAGCTGTTTTTT
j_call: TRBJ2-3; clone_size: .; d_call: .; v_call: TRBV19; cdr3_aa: CASSPPTTGESDTQYF; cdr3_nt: TGTGCCAGTAGCCCCCCGACGACTGGGGAGTCAGATACGCAGTATTTT
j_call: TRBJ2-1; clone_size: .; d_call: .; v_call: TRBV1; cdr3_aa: CTSSQDGSSSGGASEQFF; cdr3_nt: TGCACCAGCAGCCAAGATGGTTCATCTAGCGGGGGGGCGAGTGAGCAGTTCTTC
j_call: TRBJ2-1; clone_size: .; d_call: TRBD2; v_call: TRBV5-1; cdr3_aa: CASSSSAGATFEQFF; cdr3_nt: TGCGCCAGCAGCTCCTCTGCGGGAGCCACCTTTGAGCAGTTCTTC
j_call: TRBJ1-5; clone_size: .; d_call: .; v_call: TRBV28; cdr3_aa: CASSLSLGASNQPQHF; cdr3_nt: TGTGCCAGCAGTTTATCCTTGGGGGCTAGCAATCAGCCCCAGCATTTT
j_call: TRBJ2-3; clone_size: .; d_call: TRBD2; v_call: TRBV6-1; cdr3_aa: CASSEAVRGASDTQYF; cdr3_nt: TGTGCCAGCAGTGAGGCGGTGCGGGGGGCGTCAGATACGCAGTATTTT
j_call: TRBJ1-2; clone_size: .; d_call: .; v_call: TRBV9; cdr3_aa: CASSVERGYGYTF; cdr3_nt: TGTGCCAGCAGCGTAGAGAGAGGCTATGGCTACACCTTC
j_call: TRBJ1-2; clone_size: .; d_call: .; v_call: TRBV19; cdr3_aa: CASSIDQGVSYGYTF; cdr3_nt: TGTGCCAGTAGTATAGATCAGGGTGTTAGCTATGGCTACACCTTC
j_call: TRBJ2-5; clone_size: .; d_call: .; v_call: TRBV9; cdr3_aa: CASSVDGGGPETQYF; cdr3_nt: TGTGCCAGCAGCGTAGATGGGGGCGGGCCTGAGACCCAGTACTTC
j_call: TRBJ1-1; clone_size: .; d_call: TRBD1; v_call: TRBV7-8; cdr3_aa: CASRLRDSGTEAFF; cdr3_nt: TGTGCCAGCAGGCTCCGGGACAGCGGCACTGAAGCTTTCTTT
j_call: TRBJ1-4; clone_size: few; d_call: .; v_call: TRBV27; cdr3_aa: CASTRTGSLNNEKLFF; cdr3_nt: TGTGCCAGCACCCGAACAGGGAGCCTTAATAATGAAAAACTGTTTTTT
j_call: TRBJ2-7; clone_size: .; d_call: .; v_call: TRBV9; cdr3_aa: CASSVGSVVSTYEQYF; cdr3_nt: TGTGCCAGCAGCGTAGGATCGGTAGTTAGCACCTACGAGCAGTACTTC
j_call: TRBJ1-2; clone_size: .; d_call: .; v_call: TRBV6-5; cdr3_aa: CASSSRGGYTF; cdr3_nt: TGTGCCAGCAGTTCCAGGGGCGGCTACACCTTC
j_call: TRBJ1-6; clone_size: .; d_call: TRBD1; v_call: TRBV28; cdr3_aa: CASSSLQGASPPLHF; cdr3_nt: TGTGCCAGCAGTTCATTACAGGGGGCGTCCCCGCCCCTCCACTTT
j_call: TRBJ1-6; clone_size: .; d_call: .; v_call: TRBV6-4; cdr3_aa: CASSRSNNSPLHF; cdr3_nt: TGTGCCAGCAGTAGATCTAATAATTCACCCCTCCACTTT
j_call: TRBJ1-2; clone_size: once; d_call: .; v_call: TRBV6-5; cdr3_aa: CASSYDFRNYGYTF; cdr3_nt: TGTGCCAGCAGTTACGATTTTCGGAACTATGGCTACACCTTC
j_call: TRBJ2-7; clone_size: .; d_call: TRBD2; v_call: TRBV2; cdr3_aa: CASSEARTSGAEQYF; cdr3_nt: TGTGCCAGCAGTGAGGCCCGGACTAGCGGGGCCGAGCAGTACTTC
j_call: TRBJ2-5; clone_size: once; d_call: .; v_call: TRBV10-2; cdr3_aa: CASRSSQETQYF; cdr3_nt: TGCGCCAGCAGATCCTCGCAAGAGACCCAGTACTTC
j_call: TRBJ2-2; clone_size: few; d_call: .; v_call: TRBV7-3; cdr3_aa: CASSSGQPNTGELFF; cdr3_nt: TGTGCCAGCAGCTCCGGACAGCCTAACACCGGGGAGCTGTTTTTT
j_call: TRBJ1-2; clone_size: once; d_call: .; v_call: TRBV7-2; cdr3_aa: CASSRGVGRPVNYGYTF; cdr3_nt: TGTGCCAGCAGCCGGGGGGTGGGAAGGCCGGTAAACTATGGCTACACCTTC
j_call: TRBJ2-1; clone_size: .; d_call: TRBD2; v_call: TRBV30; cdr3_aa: CAWREPSGSLNEQFF; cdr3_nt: TGTGCCTGGAGAGAACCTAGCGGGAGTTTAAATGAGCAGTTCTTC
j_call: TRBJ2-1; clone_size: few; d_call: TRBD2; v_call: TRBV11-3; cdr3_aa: CASSLRPGREVEQFF; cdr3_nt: TGTGCCAGCAGCCTAAGGCCTGGTCGGGAGGTTGAGCAGTTCTTC
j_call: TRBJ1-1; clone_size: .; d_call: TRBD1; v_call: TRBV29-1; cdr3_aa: CSVAVTGGTEAFF; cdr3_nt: TGCAGCGTAGCCGTGACAGGGGGCACTGAAGCTTTCTTT
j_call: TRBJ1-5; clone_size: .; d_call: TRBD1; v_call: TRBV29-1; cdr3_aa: CSAGQGRDQPQHF; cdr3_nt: TGCAGCGCGGGACAGGGGAGAGATCAGCCCCAGCATTTT
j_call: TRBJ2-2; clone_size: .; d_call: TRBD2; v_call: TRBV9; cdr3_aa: CASSAGVAGVGTGELFF; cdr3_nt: TGTGCCAGCAGCGCGGGAGTAGCGGGAGTTGGTACCGGGGAGCTGTTTTTT
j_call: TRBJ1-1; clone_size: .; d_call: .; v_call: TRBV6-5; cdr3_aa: CASSLGDTRTEAFF; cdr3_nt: TGTGCCAGCAGTTTGGGGGACACTCGTACTGAAGCTTTCTTT
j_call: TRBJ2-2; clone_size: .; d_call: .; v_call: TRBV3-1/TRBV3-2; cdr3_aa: CASSQPIGLSGELFF; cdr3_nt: TGTGCCAGCAGCCAACCCATAGGACTATCCGGGGAGCTGTTTTTT
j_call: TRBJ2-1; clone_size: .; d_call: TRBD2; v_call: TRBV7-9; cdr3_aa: CASSSSTSGKYNEQFF; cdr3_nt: TGTGCCAGCAGCTCCTCGACTAGCGGAAAATACAATGAGCAGTTCTTC
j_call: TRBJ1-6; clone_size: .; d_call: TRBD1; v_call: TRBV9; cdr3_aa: CASSPRQGGSPLHF; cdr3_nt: TGTGCCAGCAGCCCCCGACAGGGTGGCTCACCCCTCCACTTT
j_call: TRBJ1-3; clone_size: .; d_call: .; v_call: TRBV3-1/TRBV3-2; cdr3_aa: CASSQERVGTIYF; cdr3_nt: TGTGCCAGCAGCCAAGAACGGGTCGGTACCATATATTTT
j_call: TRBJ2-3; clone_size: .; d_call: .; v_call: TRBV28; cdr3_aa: CASSLPESADTQYF; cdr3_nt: TGTGCCAGCAGTTTACCGGAGAGCGCAGATACGCAGTATTTT
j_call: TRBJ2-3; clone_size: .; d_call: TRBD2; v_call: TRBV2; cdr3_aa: CASSEARGEKDTQYF; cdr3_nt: TGTGCCAGCAGTGAAGCCCGGGGGGAGAAAGATACGCAGTATTTT
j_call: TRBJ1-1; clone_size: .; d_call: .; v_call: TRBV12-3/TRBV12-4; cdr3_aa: CASTKGRGTEAFF; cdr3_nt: TGTGCCAGCACCAAAGGGAGGGGAACTGAAGCTTTCTTT
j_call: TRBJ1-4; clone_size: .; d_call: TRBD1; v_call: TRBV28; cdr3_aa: CASSTGTVEKLFF; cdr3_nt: TGTGCCAGCAGTACCGGGACAGTTGAAAAACTGTTTTTT
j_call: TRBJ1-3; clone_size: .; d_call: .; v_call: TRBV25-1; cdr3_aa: CASSPGSSPGNTIYF; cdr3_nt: TGTGCCAGCAGTCCGGGATCCTCCCCTGGAAACACCATATATTTT
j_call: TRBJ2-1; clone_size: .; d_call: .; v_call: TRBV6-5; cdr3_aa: CASRRDRYNEQFF; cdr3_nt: TGTGCCAGCAGGCGGGACCGATACAATGAGCAGTTCTTC
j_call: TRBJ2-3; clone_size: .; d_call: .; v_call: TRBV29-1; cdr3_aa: CSVGAPSTDTQYF; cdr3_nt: TGCAGCGTTGGAGCGCCTAGCACAGATACGCAGTATTTT
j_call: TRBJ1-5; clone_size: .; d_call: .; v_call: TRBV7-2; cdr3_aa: CASSSQQGIGQPQHF; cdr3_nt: TGTGCCAGCAGCTCACAACAGGGAATTGGTCAGCCCCAGCATTTT
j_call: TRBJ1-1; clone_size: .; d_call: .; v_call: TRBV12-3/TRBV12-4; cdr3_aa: CASSTTGPEAFF; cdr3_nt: TGTGCCAGCAGTACAACAGGACCTGAAGCTTTCTTT
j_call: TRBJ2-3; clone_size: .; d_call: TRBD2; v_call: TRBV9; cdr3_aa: CASSGGLAGGPVQYF; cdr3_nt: TGTGCCAGCAGCGGGGGACTAGCGGGAGGGCCTGTACAGTATTTT
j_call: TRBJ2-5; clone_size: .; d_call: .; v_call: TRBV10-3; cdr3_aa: CAISAGAQETQYF; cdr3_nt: TGTGCCATCAGTGCGGGTGCCCAAGAGACCCAGTACTTC
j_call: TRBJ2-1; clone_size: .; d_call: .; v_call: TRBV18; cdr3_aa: CASSKEQGPYNEQFF; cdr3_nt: TGTGCCAGCTCCAAGGAACAGGGCCCATACAATGAGCAGTTCTTC